This paragraph reports one TCR beta chain. This sample is drawn from a study of blood T cells in healthy people across ages. From germline, CDR1 is LGHNA and CDR2 YSLEER. This CDR3 has 22 residues. Trimming took 0 bases from V and 0 from J; bases not matched to a gene: 21. Together with a sample-barcoded 5' primer, a J-beta primer mix was included in a second PCR lasting roughly 6 to 12 cycles. TCRdb redid the calling of the 5' RACE reads with MiXCR, one entry per CDR3 protein. The sample records 1.5 million to 2 million distinct CDR3 sequences, roughly 49% being singletons. The chain employs TRBV4-3 and TRBJ2-7; 9 nucleotides match TRBD2. The sample consisted of blood. The TCR originated in a woman aged 40 to 50 in good health. Here the CDR3 reads CASSQDSGAAAGGLTSSYEQYF. As DNA, the CDR3 is TGCGCCAGCAGCCAAGATTCAGGGGCGGCAGCGGGGGGACTAACCAGCTCCTACGAGCAGTACTTC.